This entry features one T cell receptor beta chain sequence. The data are from a study of T cell responses to AZD1222 COVID-19 vaccine. CDR1 is SGHAT and CDR2 is FQDESV in the germline V gene (reference sequence). The CDR3 has 13 amino acids. The V end was cut by 6 bases, the J end by 5 bases, with 14 bases between. Only in-frame clones appear in the TCRdb table, and some are missing; sequencing was by immunoSEQ multiplex PCR. The data contain some 130,000 clones, roughly 91% of them singletons. The chain employs TRBV11-1 and TRBJ2-7, with TRBD1 as a possible D gene (5 bases). The TCR was taken from an adult who received the AZD1222 COVID-19 vaccine. Material: peripheral blood, obtained 28 days after the second AZD1222 dose. The CDR3 protein is CASSSRQLDEQYF. In nucleotides, the CDR3 is TGTGCCAGCAGTTCTAGACAGCTCGACGAGCAGTACTTC.